This T cell receptor (beta chain) emerged from a study of shared clonotypes between healthy human individuals. Sorted-subset replicate PCR reactions were performed with about 200 ng DNA, corresponding to tens of thousands of T cell genomes. Assay: immunoSEQ multiplex PCR; the TCRdb copy retains only in-frame clones and omits some. The data contain 2 million to 2.5 million clones, almost 96% of them singletons. The germline CDR1 and CDR2 sequences are GTSNPN and SVGIG (reference sequence). The CDR3 runs 11 residues. Deletions cut 0 bases from V and 10 bases from J, with 10 bases between. The rearrangement uses TRBV30 and TRBJ2-7, with D tentatively TRBD1 (5 bases). Sequenced input: naive CD4+ T cells sorted from blood. Subset given: CD45RA+ positively selected. The receptor was derived from a man aged 18 to 30 in good health. The CDR3 is CAWSVETAQYF. The CDR3 DNA follows: TGTGCCTGGAGTGTTGAGACAGCCCAGTACTTC. The full variable domain, rest sourced from reference TRBV30 and TRBJ2-7, is SQTIHQWPATLVQPVGSPLSLECTVEGTSNPNLYWYRQAAGRGLQLLFYSVGIGQISSEVPQNLSASRPQDRQFILSSKKLLLSDSGFYLCAWSVETAQYFGPGTRLTVT.